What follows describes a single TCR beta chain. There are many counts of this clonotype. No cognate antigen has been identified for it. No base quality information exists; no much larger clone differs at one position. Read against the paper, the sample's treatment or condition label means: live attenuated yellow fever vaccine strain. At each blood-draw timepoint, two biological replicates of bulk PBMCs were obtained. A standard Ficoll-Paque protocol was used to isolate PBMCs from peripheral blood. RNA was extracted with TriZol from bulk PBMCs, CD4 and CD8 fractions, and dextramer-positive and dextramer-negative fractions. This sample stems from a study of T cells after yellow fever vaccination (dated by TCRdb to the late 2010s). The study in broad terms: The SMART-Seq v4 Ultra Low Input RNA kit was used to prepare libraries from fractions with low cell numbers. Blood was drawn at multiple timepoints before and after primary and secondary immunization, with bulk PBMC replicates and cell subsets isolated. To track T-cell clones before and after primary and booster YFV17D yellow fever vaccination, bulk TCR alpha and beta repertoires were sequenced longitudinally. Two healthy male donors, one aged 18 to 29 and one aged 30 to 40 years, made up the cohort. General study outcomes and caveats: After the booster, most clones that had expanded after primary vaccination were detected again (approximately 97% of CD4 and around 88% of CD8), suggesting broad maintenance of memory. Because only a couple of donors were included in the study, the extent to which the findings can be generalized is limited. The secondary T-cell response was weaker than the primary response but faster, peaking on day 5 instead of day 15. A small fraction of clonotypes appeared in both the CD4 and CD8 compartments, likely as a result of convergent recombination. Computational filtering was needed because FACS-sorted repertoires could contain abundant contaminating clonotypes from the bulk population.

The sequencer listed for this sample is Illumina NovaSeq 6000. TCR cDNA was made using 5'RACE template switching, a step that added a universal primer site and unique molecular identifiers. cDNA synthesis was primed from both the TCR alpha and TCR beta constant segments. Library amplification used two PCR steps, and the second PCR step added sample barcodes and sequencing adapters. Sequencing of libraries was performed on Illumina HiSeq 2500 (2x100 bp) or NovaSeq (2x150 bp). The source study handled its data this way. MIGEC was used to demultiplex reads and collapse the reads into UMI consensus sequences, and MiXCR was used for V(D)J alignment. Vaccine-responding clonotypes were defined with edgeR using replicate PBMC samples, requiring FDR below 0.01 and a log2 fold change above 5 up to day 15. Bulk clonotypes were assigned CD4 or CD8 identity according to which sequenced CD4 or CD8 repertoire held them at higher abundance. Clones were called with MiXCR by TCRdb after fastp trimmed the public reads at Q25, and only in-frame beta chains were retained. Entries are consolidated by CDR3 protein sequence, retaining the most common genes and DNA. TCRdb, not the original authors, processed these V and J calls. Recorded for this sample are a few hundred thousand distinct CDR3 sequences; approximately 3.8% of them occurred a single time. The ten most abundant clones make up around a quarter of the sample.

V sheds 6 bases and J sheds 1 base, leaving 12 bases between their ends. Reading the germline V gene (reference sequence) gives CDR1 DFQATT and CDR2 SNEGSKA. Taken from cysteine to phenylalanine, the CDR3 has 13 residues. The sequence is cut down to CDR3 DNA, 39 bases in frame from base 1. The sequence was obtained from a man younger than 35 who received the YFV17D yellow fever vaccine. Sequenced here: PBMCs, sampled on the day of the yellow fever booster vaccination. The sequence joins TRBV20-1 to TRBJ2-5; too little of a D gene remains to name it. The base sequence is TGCAGTGCCCCCTCCGCTCTCCAAGAGACCCAGTACTTC. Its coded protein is CSAPSALQETQYF.